Listed below are T cell receptor beta chains from one sample, sequenced in a study of OX40 agonist ivuxolimab in advanced cancers. Measured with immunoSEQ multiplex PCR; TCRdb has only the in-frame clones, and not every one. Of tens of thousands of clones listed, around 79% are singletons. Source: CD4+ or CD8+ T cells sorted from blood, taken in a trial of the OX40 agonist ivuxolimab. Source of these receptors: an adult with an advanced solid tumor such as melanoma, head and neck, liver or kidney cancer. Both conserved end residues are part of each CDR3. D genes are given only for firm matches. Where a row states a size, it is once, few, many or the class of an expanded clone; other rows omit it.

d_gene | abundance | j_gene | v_gene | CDR3aa | CDR3nt
TRBD2 | NA | TRBJ2-1 | TRBV9 | CASSEGTSGDNNEQFF | TGTGCCAGCAGCGAGGGGACTAGCGGGGACAACAATGAGCAGTTCTTC
TRBD2 | NA | TRBJ2-1 | TRBV29-1 | CSAESPGTSGYNEQFF | TGCAGCGCCGAAAGTCCCGGGACTAGCGGTTACAATGAGCAGTTCTTC
NA | NA | TRBJ2-1 | TRBV5-1 | CASSLGQVRSYNEQFF | TGCGCCAGCAGCTTGGGGCAGGTGAGGTCCTACAATGAGCAGTTCTTC
TRBD2 | NA | TRBJ2-1 | TRBV27 | CASSAGASGRNEQFF | TGTGCCAGCAGTGCCGGGGCTAGCGGGCGGAATGAGCAGTTCTTC
NA | NA | TRBJ2-1 | TRBV7-9 | CASSLVSGSSYNEQFF | TGTGCCAGCAGCTTAGTCTCGGGGAGCTCCTACAATGAGCAGTTCTTC
NA | NA | TRBJ2-5 | TRBV25-1 | CASSDLYGREETQYF | TGTGCCAGCAGTGATCTTTACGGCAGGGAAGAGACCCAGTACTTC
NA | NA | TRBJ1-2 | TRBV4-3 | CASSQERSNYGYTF | TGCGCCAGCAGTCAAGAACGGAGTAACTATGGCTACACCTTC
NA | NA | TRBJ2-2 | TRBV7-2 | CASTWGSNTGELFF | TGTGCCAGCACTTGGGGATCGAACACCGGGGAGCTGTTTTTT
NA | once | TRBJ1-2 | TRBV28 | CASSLGGLYGYTF | TGTGCCAGCAGCCTTGGGGGGCTCTATGGCTACACCTTC
TRBD2 | NA | TRBJ2-2 | TRBV6-1 | CASTGTSGAYGELFF | TGTGCCAGCACCGGGACTAGCGGGGCCTACGGGGAGCTGTTTTTT
NA | NA | TRBJ2-4 | TRBV5-6 | CASSLRAKNILAKNIQYF | TGTGCCAGCAGCTTGAGGGCCAAAAATATTCTAGCCAAAAACATTCAGTACTTC
TRBD2 | NA | TRBJ2-7 | TRBV15 | CATSRTSGGYEQYF | TGTGCCACCAGTAGGACTAGCGGAGGCTACGAGCAGTACTTC
NA | NA | TRBJ1-3 | TRBV5-4 | CASSLEGERNTIYF | TGTGCCAGCAGCTTGGAAGGGGAACGAAACACCATATATTTT
NA | NA | TRBJ2-2 | TRBV10-3 | CAISDPDTGELFF | TGTGCCATCAGTGATCCGGACACCGGGGAGCTGTTTTTT
TRBD1 | once | TRBJ1-1 | TRBV6-5 | CASSYSLMTGTPKAFF | TGTGCCAGCAGTTACTCCCTGATGACAGGGACACCGAAGGCTTTCTTT
TRBD1 | NA | TRBJ2-5 | TRBV5-1 | CASSEDRGPQETQYF | TGCGCCAGCAGCGAAGACAGGGGGCCTCAAGAGACCCAGTACTTC
NA | NA | TRBJ2-5 | TRBV5-1 | CASSLAGFPQQETQYF | TGCGCCAGCAGCTTGGCTGGGTTTCCACAACAAGAGACCCAGTACTTC
TRBD1 | NA | TRBJ1-5 | TRBV6-6 | CASRQHPGQGVQPQHF | TGTGCCAGCAGACAACATCCGGGACAGGGGGTTCAGCCCCAGCATTTT
TRBD2 | NA | TRBJ2-1 | TRBV7-9 | CASTEYTSGRNNEQFF | TGTGCCAGCACCGAATACACTAGCGGGAGGAACAATGAGCAGTTCTTC
NA | NA | TRBJ2-1 | TRBV7-9 | CASSPTLSSYNEQFF | TGTGCCAGCAGCCCTACCCTCAGCTCCTACAATGAGCAGTTCTTC
TRBD1 | once | TRBJ2-6 | TRBV15 | CATSRGRRDRTSGANVLTF | TGTGCCACCAGCAGGGGCCGCCGGGACAGGACCTCTGGGGCCAACGTCCTGACTTTC
NA | NA | TRBJ1-4 | TRBV5-1 | CASSLGYRATNEKLFF | TGCGCCAGCAGCTTAGGGTATAGAGCAACTAATGAAAAACTGTTTTTT
TRBD1 | NA | TRBJ2-5 | TRBV6-1 | CASSEIGTAGSRTQYF | TGTGCCAGCAGTGAGATAGGGACAGCAGGGAGTAGGACCCAGTACTTC
NA | NA | TRBJ2-2 | TRBV11-2 | CASSLASGYANTGELFF | TGTGCCAGCAGCTTAGCCTCGGGGTACGCGAACACCGGGGAGCTGTTTTTT
NA | NA | TRBJ1-4 | TRBV7-7 | CASSLGEGEKLFF | TGTGCTAGCAGCCTAGGGGAGGGTGAAAAACTGTTTTTT
NA | few | TRBJ1-1 | TRBV27 | CASSSRGSAFF | TGTGCCAGCAGTTCGAGGGGGTCGGCTTTCTTT
NA | few | TRBJ2-1 | TRBV19 | CASSIGPLGEQFF | TGTGCCAGTAGTATAGGACCCCTCGGGGAGCAGTTCTTC
TRBD1 | few | TRBJ1-2 | TRBV7-8 | CASSLGDRVYGYTF | TGTGCCAGCAGCTTAGGGGACAGGGTATATGGCTACACCTTC
TRBD2 | NA | TRBJ2-7 | TRBV7-2 | CASSLPGRNSYEQYF | TGTGCCAGCAGCTTACCCGGGAGGAACTCCTACGAGCAGTACTTC
TRBD2 | NA | TRBJ2-1 | TRBV19 | CASRSASGGVYNEQFF | TGTGCCAGTAGATCGGCTAGCGGGGGGGTCTACAATGAGCAGTTCTTC
NA | NA | TRBJ2-6 | TRBV4-2 | CASSRAQIEQGAQSGANVLTF | TGTGCCAGCAGCCGAGCACAGATTGAACAAGGGGCCCAATCTGGGGCCAACGTCCTGACTTTC
TRBD2 | NA | TRBJ2-1 | TRBV28 | CASSHERGRYNEQFF | TGTGCCAGCAGTCATGAGCGGGGTCGCTACAATGAGCAGTTCTTC
NA | NA | TRBJ2-2 | TRBV4-2 | CASSPLPGRISAGELFF | TGTGCCAGCAGCCCACTCCCGGGGAGAATCAGCGCCGGGGAGCTGTTTTTT
TRBD2 | NA | TRBJ2-7 | TRBV28 | CASSLVLAAYYEQYF | TGTGCCAGCAGTTTGGTGCTAGCGGCCTACTACGAGCAGTACTTC
TRBD2 | once | TRBJ2-5 | TRBV5-1 | CASSLLLAAEETQYF | TGCGCCAGCAGCCTTCTTCTAGCGGCAGAAGAGACCCAGTACTTC
NA | NA | TRBJ2-3 | TRBV28 | CASKPAGDTQYF | TGTGCCAGCAAGCCCGCGGGAGATACGCAGTATTTT
TRBD2 | NA | TRBJ2-3 | TRBV7-2 | CASSLVPSGGTTDTQYF | TGTGCCAGCAGCTTAGTTCCTAGCGGGGGGACCACAGATACGCAGTATTTT
NA | NA | TRBJ1-5 | TRBV16 | CASSQLDKSNQPQHF | TGTGCCAGCAGCCAACTCGACAAGAGCAATCAGCCCCAGCATTTT
NA | few | TRBJ1-2 | TRBV6-1 | CASSESWGSYGYTF | TGTGCCAGCAGTGAGTCTTGGGGGAGCTATGGCTACACCTTC
TRBD2 | NA | TRBJ2-7 | TRBV6-6 | CASSGTSGSAYEQYF | TGTGCCAGCAGTGGGACTAGCGGGAGTGCTTACGAGCAGTACTTC
NA | few | TRBJ1-5 | TRBV2 | CASSERESFLNQPQHF | TGTGCCAGCAGTGAGAGGGAAAGTTTTCTTAATCAGCCCCAGCATTTT
TRBD1 | NA | TRBJ2-1 | TRBV19 | CASSPGQAISYNEQFF | TGTGCCAGTAGTCCTGGACAGGCGATCTCCTACAATGAGCAGTTCTTC
NA | NA | TRBJ2-5 | TRBV27 | CASSSEETQYF | TGTGCCAGCAGTTCAGAGGAGACCCAGTACTTC
NA | few | TRBJ2-6 | TRBV11-3 | CASSLYPITSSGANVLTF | TGTGCCAGCAGCTTGTATCCCATAACCTCCTCTGGGGCCAACGTCCTGACTTTC
TRBD1 | NA | TRBJ2-5 | TRBV5-1 | CASSSGQGKETQYF | TGCGCCAGCAGCTCCGGACAGGGGAAAGAGACCCAGTACTTC
NA | NA | TRBJ2-7 | TRBV6-5 | CASSYQGVFEQYF | TGTGCCAGCAGTTACCAAGGGGTCTTCGAGCAGTACTTC
NA | NA | TRBJ1-3 | TRBV13 | CASSVKPPSGNTIYF | TGTGCCAGCAGCGTAAAACCGCCTTCTGGAAACACCATATATTTT
NA | NA | TRBJ2-4 | TRBV7-2 | CASSFRTLAKNIQYF | TGTGCCAGCAGCTTCCGGACCCTAGCCAAAAACATTCAGTACTTC
NA | NA | TRBJ1-6 | TRBV11-3 | CASSLGRHHF | TGTGCCAGCAGCTTAGGTCGGCACCACTTT
NA | NA | TRBJ1-1 | TRBV28 | CASSTQGSGFAEAFF | TGTGCCAGCAGTACACAGGGTTCGGGTTTCGCTGAAGCTTTCTTT
NA | NA | TRBJ1-4 | TRBV4-2 | CASSQVWGNDEKLFF | TGTGCCAGCAGCCAAGTTTGGGGGAACGATGAAAAACTGTTTTTT
NA | NA | TRBJ1-2 | TRBV30 | CAWSGGRGIDGYTF | TGTGCCTGGAGTGGTGGGCGGGGGATAGATGGCTACACCTTC
TRBD1 | NA | TRBJ2-1 | TRBV7-9 | CASSSLGQGVQNEQFF | TGTGCCAGCAGCTCTTTGGGACAGGGGGTCCAGAATGAGCAGTTCTTC
NA | NA | TRBJ1-4 | TRBV21-1 | CASSKLTGGVANEKLFF | TGTGCCAGCAGCAAGTTAACAGGGGGGGTGGCTAATGAAAAACTGTTTTTT
NA | NA | TRBJ2-2 | TRBV9 | CASSAQVTGELFF | TGTGCCAGCAGCGCGCAGGTTACCGGGGAGCTGTTTTTT